What follows describes a single T cell receptor beta chain. Per the original data handling: Amplification of reference gene primers provided the estimated nucleated cell counts. Profiling relied on immunoSEQ multiplex PCR, and the TCRdb table lists in-frame clones only, not all of them. Clone size and V and J calls were adopted from that table, with D and trimming inferred from the DNA. The table shows tens of thousands of clones, with 85% to 90% occurring only once. J was trimmed by 3 bases and V by 6 bases; bases with no gene match: 11. Germline values: CDR1 SGDLS, CDR2 YYNGEE. CDR3 length equals 15 residues. This record belongs to a study of blood T cell repertoires in COVID-19. For the study at large: Both acute and convalescent COVID-19 samples were obtained from the United States, Italy and Spain. PBMCs, B-cell-depleted T cells, or T cells provided the cDNA or gDNA that made up the material.

Sequencing was carried out using peripheral blood. The V gene is TRBV9, the J gene TRBJ2-5, with 7 positions matching TRBD2. This receptor was identified in a man aged 50 or older with acute or convalescent COVID-19. CDR3: CASTRGAGREETQYF. DNA for the CDR3: TGTGCCAGCACCCGAGGAGCGGGGAGAGAAGAGACCCAGTACTTC.